This is a list of T cell receptor beta chains from one sample in a study of blood T cell repertoires in COVID-19. Generated by immunoSEQ multiplex PCR, the TCRdb table keeps only in-frame clones and is missing some. The table has roughly 380,000 clones, roughly 90% seen once. Sequenced sample: peripheral blood. Receptors originate from a woman between 35 and 50 years old with COVID-19, enrolled during active disease. The conserved cysteine and the conserved F or W are not part of the CDR3 here.

v_call	j_call	cdr3_aa
TRBV28	TRBJ1-6	ASSQRTGFRSPLH
TRBV7-3	TRBJ2-3	ASSLTGGITDTQY
TRBV6-5	TRBJ1-1	ASSYWEKNTEAF
TRBV24-1	TRBJ1-2	ATSRDSANYGYT
TRBV27	TRBJ1-6	ASSRTGGIGNSPLH
TRBV7-2	TRBJ2-3	ASSHSGNPTDTQY
TRBV4-3	TRBJ1-5	ASSQDSVGDQPQH
TRBV28	TRBJ2-1	ASSSVRIAYNEQF
TRBV28	TRBJ2-5	ASSSQVQGLETQY
TRBV27	TRBJ1-2	ASSLVSGVLGNYGYT
TRBV9	TRBJ2-6	ASSVVAVSSGANVLT
TRBV7-9	TRBJ1-2	ASSSGTAYGYT
TRBV9	TRBJ2-3	ASSVGVLGTDTQY
TRBV11-2	TRBJ1-1	ASSARGQGEAF
TRBV3-1/TRBV3-2	TRBJ1-2	ASSRQRYGYT
TRBV9	TRBJ2-5	ASSVGRQGGETQY
TRBV6-2/TRBV6-3	TRBJ1-6	ASSAGRYNSPLH
TRBV27	TRBJ1-1	ASSLSPATRQAEAF
TRBV5-5	TRBJ1-2	ASSGGTGVKGYGYT
TRBV5-1	TRBJ2-1	ASSLSRGSYNEQF
TRBV6-6	TRBJ2-3	ASSHPGGDTQY
TRBV28	TRBJ1-4	ASNQGTGKEKLF
TRBV6-2/TRBV6-3	TRBJ2-7	ASSFKARSEQY
TRBV7-2	TRBJ2-7	ASSLYGGEQY
TRBV27	TRBJ2-7	ASSTTRASSYEQY
TRBV24-1	TRBJ2-1	ATSAALAGVTNEQF
TRBV7-7	TRBJ2-3	ASSLVVSDTQY
TRBV7-2	TRBJ1-1	ASSPHGGLRPTEAF
TRBV28	TRBJ1-1	ASSLKGGPTTEAF
TRBV9	TRBJ1-2	ASRGNRGGYGYT
TRBV27	TRBJ1-5	ASSVAQRNQPQH
TRBV7-9	TRBJ1-5	ASSRDSLNQPQH
TRBV28	TRBJ1-2	ASSLDRDGYGYT
TRBV28	TRBJ1-2	ASSSGHLGLGYGYT
TRBV18	TRBJ1-3	ASSPKDRVSGNTIY
TRBV7-2	TRBJ2-1	ASSFSSSYNEQF
TRBV27	TRBJ2-7	ASRNRGSSYEQY
TRBV2	TRBJ2-1	ASSGFGAHQYNEQF
TRBV5-4	TRBJ2-1	ASRGGSPSPKSSYNEQF
TRBV7-2	TRBJ1-1	ASSLGTAYTEAF
TRBV7-2	TRBJ1-2	ASSSQGPGYT
TRBV5-1	TRBJ2-3	ASSLVGTGGTDTQY
TRBV10-3	TRBJ1-1	AISVNLLGTEAF
TRBV7-6	TRBJ2-7	ASSLDTAGGGIEAYEQY
TRBV19	TRBJ1-1	ASSRTSRGTEAF
TRBV7-2	TRBJ1-6	ASSRDFQSSYNSPLH
TRBV27	TRBJ1-1	ASSQNTEAF
TRBV5-1	TRBJ1-5	ASSLPRQVGQPQH
TRBV27	TRBJ2-1	ASSLYNEQF
TRBV7-8	TRBJ1-2	ASGEGNGYGYT
TRBV5-6	TRBJ2-7	ASSPGWGLSYEQY
TRBV3-1/TRBV3-2	TRBJ1-1	ASSQAQGTEAF
TRBV4-1	TRBJ1-5	ASSQETGPIQPQH